Below are 31 T cell receptor beta chains sequenced from a single sample in a study of radiation and T cells in renal cell carcinoma. Clones were read by immunoSEQ multiplex PCR, and TCRdb kept only the in-frame ones, dropping some. The data contain 100,000 to 150,000 clones, 81% of them seen just once; the ten biggest clones take up 5.8%. Documented time point: blood 2 weeks post-SBRT. Treatment: 15 Gy SBRT to primary tumor, nephrectomy 4 weeks later. The sample consisted of blood, taken from a patient whose treatment included radiotherapy and nephrectomy. These receptors were taken from a man in his fifties with renal cell carcinoma.

The chain employs TRBV13 and TRBJ1-3; no clear D gene. The CDR3 covers 14 residues. Trimming pared 5 bases from V and 0 bases from J, leaving 8 bases between. CDR1 and CDR2 (germline): PRHDT, FYEKMQ (reference sequence). Written as DNA, the CDR3 is TGTGCCAGCAGCGTCGGTTTCTCTGGAAACACCATATATTTT. Protein sequence: CASSVGFSGNTIYF.

This chain uses TRBV28 with TRBJ1-4; D call uncertain. The V gene's germline CDR1 is MDHEN and CDR2 SYDVKM. CDR3 length equals 12 residues. V was clipped by 1 base and J by 17 bases, with 14 bases between them. In nucleotides, the CDR3 is TGTGCCAGCAGTTTATTCGACTTACCCCTTTTTTTT. Its protein product is CASSLFDLPLFF.

The chain carries TRBV19 and TRBJ1-2, with a tentative D call TRBD1 (6 bases). The ends were cut back, 7 bases at V and 6 bases at J, with 9 bases in the middle. Germline V gene data show CDR1 as LNHDA and CDR2 as SQIVND (reference sequence). This CDR3 spans 11 amino acids. CDR3 sequence: CASTGGDGYTF. The CDR3 nucleotides read TGTGCCAGTACCGGGGGCGATGGCTACACCTTC.

The rearrangement uses TRBV4-2 and TRBJ2-7; D gene unclear. This CDR3 has 18 residues. V was cut by 0 bases and J by 2 bases, with 20 bases left in between. Germline loops: CDR1 LGHNA, CDR2 YNFKEQ. The CDR3 nucleotides are TGTGCCAGCAGCCAAGATGGAAGGATAGCCCTTAAAACCTACGAGCAGTACTTC. Translating gives CASSQDGRIALKTYEQYF.

The chain employs TRBV19 and TRBJ2-7; D not resolved. The CDR3 consists of 13 residues. CDR1 is LNHDA and CDR2 is SQIVND in the germline V gene (reference sequence). Between the trimmed V and J ends, which lost 4 bases and 0 bases, there was a span of 7 bases. The CDR3 loop is CASSTDISYEQYF. The CDR3 nucleotides read TGTGCCAGTAGTACCGATATCTCCTACGAGCAGTACTTC.

The chain carries TRBV29-1 and TRBJ2-5, with TRBD2 identical over 11 bases. The CDR3 spans 12 residues. J lost 5 bases, V lost 4 bases, and 0 bases had no gene match. CDR1 SQVTM and CDR2 ANQGSEA come from the germline V gene. Written as DNA, the CDR3 is TGCAGCGTTGGACTAGCGGGGGAGACCCAGTACTTC. Translating it yields CSVGLAGETQYF.

The chain couples TRBV15 to TRBJ2-5; 8 bases align to TRBD1. V lost 0 bases to trimming and J lost 5 bases; unmatched junction nucleotides: 11. CDR1 is LNHNV and CDR2 is YYDKDF in the germline V gene (reference sequence). The CDR3 is made up of 17 amino acids. Here the CDR3 reads CATSRDNGPGGLETQYF. For the CDR3, the DNA is TGTGCCACCAGCAGAGATAATGGTCCAGGGGGCCTTGAGACCCAGTACTTC.

The chain has TRBV27 and TRBJ1-2; D ambiguous. Germline V CDR1 and CDR2: MNHEY, SMNVEV (reference sequence). V was pared by 5 bases and J by 7 bases, with 17 bases between. The CDR3 sequence is 14 residues long. The CDR3 region has the DNA TGTGCCAGCAGTCCCTCCCTAGGGCGGGGTGGCTACACCTTC. Amino acids: CASSPSLGRGGYTF.

Concerning this clone itself: Within the sample, other DNA sequences also encode this same CDR3. V gene TRBV5-1 combines with J gene TRBJ2-7; 11 bases match TRBD1. Germline-derived CDR1 and CDR2 are SGHRS and YFSETQ. V shed 5 bases, J shed 3 bases, and the junction held 4 bases outside the gene matches. The CDR3 is made up of 14 amino acids. The CDR3, as DNA: TGCGCCAGCAGTCCCGGGACAGGGGGCTACGAGCAGTACTTC. This sequence encodes CASSPGTGGYEQYF.

The rearrangement uses TRBV18 and TRBJ2-1; 10 nucleotides agree with TRBD2. The V gene's germline CDR1 is KGHSH and CDR2 LQKENI. This CDR3 has 16 amino acids. V shed 4 bases, J shed 5 bases, and the junction held 8 bases outside the gene matches. The CDR3 sequence: CASSRISGGVNNEQFF. The CDR3, as DNA: TGTGCCAGCTCACGCATAAGCGGGGGGGTTAACAATGAGCAGTTCTTC.

The V call is TRBV9, the J call TRBJ2-2; unclear D gene. The CDR3 consists of 13 residues. V was trimmed by 1 base and J by 4 bases, leaving 5 bases between them. Germline CDR1 SGDLS, CDR2 YYNGEE. The CDR3: CASSVRLTGELFF. CDR3 nucleotide sequence: TGTGCCAGCAGCGTAAGGCTCACCGGGGAGCTGTTTTTT.

The chain is built from TRBV7-9 and TRBJ1-1; D remains unclear. Germline V gives CDR1 SEHNR, CDR2 FQNEAQ (reference sequence). The V end was cut by 5 bases, the J end by 7 bases, with 11 bases between. The CDR3 length is 12 residues. The DNA for the CDR3 is TGTGCCAGCAGCAGGATTACAGTTGAAGCTTTCTTT. Its translation is CASSRITVEAFF.

This clone was seen a single time. The chain carries TRBV7-9 and TRBJ1-1; unclear D gene. The CDR3 spans 14 residues. Per the germline V gene, CDR1 is SEHNR and CDR2 is FQNEAQ (reference sequence). V was pared by 5 bases and J by 4 bases, with 14 bases between. The CDR3 loop is CASSHDGGSTEAFF. The DNA of the CDR3 is TGTGCCAGCAGCCACGACGGCGGTAGCACTGAAGCTTTCTTT.

This chain connects TRBV4-1 to TRBJ2-3; D not resolved. Per germline, CDR1 MGHRA and CDR2 YSYEKL. Trimming cost V 4 bases and J 1 base, with 9 bases left between them. CDR3 length: 14 residues. CDR3 amino acids: CASSPPGRTDTQYF. In DNA, the CDR3 is TGCGCCAGCAGCCCTCCCGGGCGCACAGATACGCAGTATTTT.

CDR3 sequence reads: CARSGSRDTQYF. For the CDR3, the DNA is TGTGCCAGAAGCGGGTCACGAGATACGCAGTATTTT. The chain is built from TRBV5-3 and TRBJ2-3; no firm D call. TRBV5-3 is designated an ORF whose function remains uncertain. The V gene lost 4 bases and the J gene lost 5 bases, with 8 bases spanning the gap. The CDR3 covers 12 residues.

V gene TRBV28 combines with J gene TRBJ2-1, with D perhaps matching TRBD1 (5 bases). Germline values: CDR1 MDHEN, CDR2 SYDVKM. The V end lost 7 bases, the J end lost 4 bases, and 11 bases lay between the germline ends. There are 13 residues in the CDR3. Here the CDR3 DNA reads TGTGCCAGCACAAGGGGTACGTACAATGAGCAGTTCTTC. Its protein product is CASTRGTYNEQFF.

CDR3 in DNA: TGCAGCGTTCGGACAGTCGGGGGCTCCTACGAGCAGTACTTC. This gives the protein CSVRTVGGSYEQYF. The chain employs TRBV29-1 and TRBJ2-7; D possibly matches TRBD1 or TRBD2 (6 bases each). Germline V gene lookup returns CDR1 SQVTM and CDR2 ANQGSEA. The CDR3 loop spans 14 amino acids. The ends were cut back, 5 bases at V and 0 bases at J, with 14 bases in the middle.

The chain is built from TRBV2 and TRBJ2-5; a possible D gene is TRBD2 (5 bases). CDR1 and CDR2 from the germline V gene are SNHLY and FYNNEI. V was trimmed by 3 bases and J by 5 bases, leaving 13 bases between them. The CDR3 runs to 14 residues. CDR3 amino acids: CASSDGRGDETQYF. For the CDR3, the DNA is TGTGCCAGCAGTGATGGACGGGGAGACGAGACCCAGTACTTC. Combining the CDR3 with reference TRBV2 and TRBJ2-5 gives the whole variable domain EPEVTQTPSHQVTQMGQEVILRCVPISNHLYFYWYRQILGQKVEFLVSFYNNEISEKSEIFDDQFSVERPDGSNFTLKIRSTKLEDSAMYFCASSDGRGDETQYFGPGTRLLVL.

The chain recombines TRBV11-2 with TRBJ1-2; TRBD1 matches 10 bases. The CDR3 totals 17 residues. V was clipped by 4 bases and J by 4 bases; unmatched bases: 12. Per the germline V gene, CDR1 is SGHAT and CDR2 is FQNNGV. The CDR3 DNA is TGTGCCAGCAGCTCCGGGACAGGGGTCTTCGGCGGCTATGGCTACACCTTC. It encodes CASSSGTGVFGGYGYTF.

The chain couples TRBV27 to TRBJ2-7, with 11 bases aligning to TRBD2. Germline loops: CDR1 MNHEY, CDR2 SMNVEV (reference sequence). This CDR3 contains 17 residues. The V gene end was trimmed by 5 bases and the J gene end by 0 bases; junction bases not matched to a gene: 9. Written as DNA, the CDR3 is TGTGCCAGCAGTAACCCGGGACTAGCGGAAAGCTCCTACGAGCAGTACTTC. Protein product: CASSNPGLAESSYEQYF.

This chain uses TRBV5-1 with TRBJ2-2, with D possibly being TRBD1 or TRBD2 (5 bases each). The CDR3 loop spans 14 amino acids. Trimming pared 4 bases from V and 1 base from J, leaving 8 bases between. From germline, CDR1 is SGHRS and CDR2 YFSETQ. The CDR3 loop reads CASSPGRNTGELFF. The CDR3 nucleotides are TGCGCCAGCAGCCCGGGACGGAACACCGGGGAGCTGTTTTTT.

The chain joins TRBV2 to TRBJ2-7; D gene ambiguous. There are 13 residues in the CDR3. CDR1 is SNHLY, CDR2 FYNNEI, per germline. Trimming left V 3 bases short and J 1 base short, with 7 bases between. The CDR3 DNA reads TGTGCCAGCAGTGACGCCGTATCCTACGAGCAGTACTTC. Translated: CASSDAVSYEQYF.

V gene TRBV5-1 combines with J gene TRBJ2-1, with 11 nucleotides matching TRBD2. The germline V gene encodes CDR1 SGHRS and CDR2 YFSETQ. The CDR3 runs to 17 residues. J was trimmed by 5 bases and V by 0 bases; bases with no gene match: 7. The CDR3 spells CASSLASTSGAHNEQFF. In DNA form, the CDR3 reads TGCGCCAGCAGCTTGGCGTCGACTAGCGGGGCGCACAATGAGCAGTTCTTC.

The J gene is TRBJ1-1, the V gene TRBV5-4; the D gene is possibly TRBD1 (5 bases). V lost 0 bases and J 6 bases, leaving 9 bases between the germline ends. Germline values: CDR1 SGHNT, CDR2 YYREEE (reference sequence). This CDR3 has 13 residues. CDR3 nucleotides: TGTGCCAGCAGCTTGGCGAGGGGTGCTGAAGCTTTCTTT. Amino acids: CASSLARGAEAFF.

This chain links TRBV5-1 with TRBJ2-7, with 13 positions matching TRBD2. This CDR3 spans 15 amino acids. Germline assignment: CDR1 SGHRS and CDR2 YFSETQ. Trimming took 0 bases from V and 6 from J; bases not matched to a gene: 3. The CDR3 is CASSLELAGGFEQYF. Here the CDR3 DNA reads TGCGCCAGCAGCTTGGAACTAGCGGGAGGGTTCGAGCAGTACTTC.

The CDR3 reads CASSEWGGLTYEQYF. Written as DNA, the CDR3 is TGTGCCAGCAGTGAATGGGGGGGCCTCACCTACGAGCAGTACTTC. This chain uses TRBV2 with TRBJ2-7; a weak D match, TRBD2 (7 bases). The germline V and J ends were trimmed by 2 bases and 2 bases, with 13 bases remaining between them. Per germline, CDR1 SNHLY and CDR2 FYNNEI. CDR3 length equals 15 residues.

A word on this clone: Relative to the germline gene, one junction end is altered; a read error may explain this. The CDR3 region has the DNA TGCGCTGTCCGGGGAAGCCAAGAGACCCAGTACTTC. This sequence encodes CAVRGSQETQYF. The chain joins TRBV6-5 to TRBJ2-5, with D perhaps TRBD2 (5 bases). Germline lookup yields CDR1 MNHEY and CDR2 SVGAGI. This CDR3 spans 12 amino acids.

This clone came up once. This rearrangement joins TRBV7-3 to TRBJ2-3; weak D call: TRBD1 (6 bases). Between the trimmed V and J ends, which lost 4 bases and 6 bases, there was a span of 17 bases. This CDR3 has 15 amino acids. Germline-derived CDR1 and CDR2 are SGHTA and FQGTGA. The CDR3 here is CASSSTGWDLDTQYF. CDR3 in DNA: TGTGCCAGCAGCTCCACAGGGTGGGATCTGGATACGCAGTATTTT.

V is TRBV5-1 and J is TRBJ1-3; D not certain. V was pared by 5 bases and J by 0 bases, with 12 bases between. Germline values: CDR1 SGHRS, CDR2 YFSETQ. The CDR3 runs to 15 residues. The CDR3 DNA reads as TGCGCCAGCAGTCCGGACCGGACCTCTGGAAACACCATATATTTT. Translating gives CASSPDRTSGNTIYF.

The chain uses TRBV5-5 and TRBJ1-3; no clear D. Between the trimmed V and J ends, which lost 1 base and 8 bases, there was a span of 10 bases. The CDR3 sequence is 13 residues long. Looked up from germline, CDR1 is SGHKS and CDR2 is YYEKEE (reference sequence). The CDR3 bases are TGTGCCAGCAGCTTGACAGCGGGAGACACCATATATTTT. This encodes CASSLTAGDTIYF.

This chain links TRBV11-2 with TRBJ1-1; the match to TRBD1 covers 9 bases. The CDR3 spans 16 residues. V lost 4 bases, J lost 3 bases, and 9 bases stayed unmatched. Germline V gives CDR1 SGHAT, CDR2 FQNNGV. CDR3 protein: CASSYPIGQGYTEAFF. In DNA, the CDR3 is TGTGCCAGCAGCTACCCAATCGGACAGGGGTACACTGAAGCTTTCTTT.